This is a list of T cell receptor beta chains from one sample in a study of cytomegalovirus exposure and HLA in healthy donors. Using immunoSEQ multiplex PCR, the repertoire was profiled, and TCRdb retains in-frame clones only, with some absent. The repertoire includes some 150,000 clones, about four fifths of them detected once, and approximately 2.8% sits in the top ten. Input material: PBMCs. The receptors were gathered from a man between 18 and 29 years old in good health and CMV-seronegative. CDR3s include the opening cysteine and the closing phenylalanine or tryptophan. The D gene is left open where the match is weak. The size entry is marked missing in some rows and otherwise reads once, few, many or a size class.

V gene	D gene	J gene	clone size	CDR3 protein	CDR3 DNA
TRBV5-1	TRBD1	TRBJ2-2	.	CASSLVPPGQSNTGELFF	TGCGCCAGCAGCTTGGTACCTCCGGGACAGTCGAACACCGGGGAGCTGTTTTTT
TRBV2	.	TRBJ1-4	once	CAIPVPTGGVNEKLFF	TGTGCCATCCCAGTTCCTACGGGGGGCGTGAATGAAAAACTGTTTTTT
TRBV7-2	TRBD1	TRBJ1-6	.	CASSLQTGGGSPLHF	TGTGCCAGCAGCTTACAAACAGGGGGCGGTTCACCCCTCCACTTT
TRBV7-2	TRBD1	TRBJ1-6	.	CASSYRPDRGDSPLHF	TGTGCCAGCAGCTATCGCCCGGACAGGGGTGATTCACCCCTCCACTTT
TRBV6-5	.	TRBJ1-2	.	CASSLGSGYTF	TGTGCCAGCAGTTTAGGGAGTGGCTACACCTTC
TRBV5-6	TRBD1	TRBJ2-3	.	CASSYDRGTDTQYF	TGTGCCAGCAGCTACGACAGGGGCACAGATACGCAGTATTTT
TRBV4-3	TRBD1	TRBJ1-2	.	CASSRSRDSRNYGYTF	TGCGCCAGCAGCCGATCCCGGGACAGCCGAAACTATGGCTACACCTTC
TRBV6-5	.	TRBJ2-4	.	CASSSGEDIQYF	TGTGCCAGCAGCTCCGGGGAAGACATTCAGTACTTC
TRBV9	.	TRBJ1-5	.	CASSDDSSNQPQHF	TGTGCCAGCAGCGACGACAGTAGCAATCAGCCCCAGCATTTT
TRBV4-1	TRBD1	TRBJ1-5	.	CASSPRQGANQPQHF	TGCGCCAGCAGCCCACGACAGGGGGCGAATCAGCCCCAGCATTTT
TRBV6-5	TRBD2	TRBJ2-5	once	CASLRVAGEETQYF	TGTGCCAGCCTAAGAGTAGCGGGGGAAGAGACCCAGTACTTC
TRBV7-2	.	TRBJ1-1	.	CASSLKAPGRPEAFF	TGTGCCAGCAGCTTAAAAGCCCCAGGGAGGCCTGAAGCTTTCTTT
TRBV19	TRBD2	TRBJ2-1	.	CASVDGGANGNEQFF	TGTGCCAGCGTTGACGGGGGGGCCAATGGGAATGAGCAGTTCTTC
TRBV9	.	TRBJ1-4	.	CASSPTGSNEKLFF	TGTGCCAGCAGCCCCACGGGTAGTAATGAAAAACTGTTTTTT
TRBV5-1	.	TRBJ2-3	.	CASNPDSPRDTQYF	TGCGCCAGCAACCCAGACAGTCCGAGAGATACGCAGTATTTT